A single sample is the source of the 8 T cell receptor beta chains below, sequenced in a study of blood T cell repertoires in COVID-19. Produced via immunoSEQ multiplex PCR; TCRdb's table is partial and in-frame only. The sample lists 45,000 to 65,000 clones, around 80% occurring once. Sequencing was done on a sample of peripheral blood. These receptors were obtained from a woman of 80 years or more with COVID-19, enrolled during active disease.

The J gene is TRBJ1-4, the V gene TRBV2; D might be TRBD1 (5 bases). The germline V gene has CDR1 SNHLY and CDR2 FYNNEI. Trimming took off 6 bases at V and 4 bases at J, with 6 bases between the two ends. The CDR3 is 12 amino acids. CDR3 nucleotide sequence: TGTGCCAGCAGGGACAATAATGAAAAACTGTTTTTT. Protein sequence: CASRDNNEKLFF.

This clone was picked up a small number of times. This chain uses TRBV19 with TRBJ1-2; 8 nucleotides agree with TRBD1. The CDR3 contains 12 residues. V gave up 6 bases and J gave up 8 bases; unmatched junction bases: 5. CDR1 is LNHDA, CDR2 SQIVND, per germline (reference sequence). The CDR3 DNA reads TGTGCCAGTAGACAGGGGGTCTGGGGCTACACCTTC. Residues: CASRQGVWGYTF.

The V call is TRBV4-1, the J call TRBJ1-3, with D perhaps matching TRBD1 (6 bases). Per the germline V gene, CDR1 is MGHRA and CDR2 is YSYEKL. The CDR3 covers 15 residues. Trimming cost V 4 bases and J 0 bases, with 10 bases left between them. Here the CDR3 DNA reads TGCGCCAGCAGCCTCGACAGGAGCTCTGGAAACACCATATATTTT. Its protein is CASSLDRSSGNTIYF.

V usage is TRBV19 and J usage is TRBJ2-3; D is possibly TRBD2 (5 bases). CDR1 and CDR2 (germline): LNHDA, SQIVND (reference sequence). This CDR3 region has 14 residues. The V and J ends lost 7 bases and 0 bases respectively, with 11 bases between them. The CDR3 coding sequence is TGTGCCAGTAAGCTAGCTGCTAGCACAGATACGCAGTATTTT. Translating gives CASKLAASTDTQYF. The variable domain in full, completed from reference TRBV19 and TRBJ2-3, reads DGGITQSPKYLFRKEGQNVTLSCEQNLNHDAMYWYRQDPGQGLRLIYYSQIVNDFQKGDIAEGYSVSREKKESFPLTVTSAQKNPTAFYLCASKLAASTDTQYFGPGTRLTVL.

V and J are TRBV4-1 and TRBJ2-3; TRBD2 agrees at 7 bases. The germline CDR1 and CDR2 sequences are MGHRA and YSYEKL. The CDR3 runs to 16 residues. V was clipped by 0 bases and J by 6 bases; unmatched bases: 9. The CDR3: CASSQDWSSGRDTQYF. CDR3 nucleotides: TGCGCCAGCAGCCAAGACTGGTCTAGCGGTAGGGATACGCAGTATTTT.

The chain uses TRBV7-8 and TRBJ2-7; possible D gene TRBD2, 5 bases. Germline V gene data show CDR1 as SGHVS and CDR2 as FQNEAQ. Deletions cut 3 bases from V and 4 bases from J, with 13 bases between. The CDR3 is made up of 14 amino acids. The CDR3 coding sequence is TGTGCCAGCAGCTTGCAGAGGGTGGGGTACGAGCAGTACTTC. Residues: CASSLQRVGYEQYF.

This chain uses TRBV6-5 with TRBJ2-1; D is possibly TRBD2 (5 bases). CDR1 MNHEY and CDR2 SVGAGI come from the germline V gene. This CDR3 has 12 residues. The ends were cut back, 5 bases at V and 4 bases at J, with 6 bases in the middle. The CDR3 here is CASSRGYNEQFF. CDR3 bases: TGTGCCAGCAGTCGGGGATACAATGAGCAGTTCTTC.

A few counts support this clone. This chain connects TRBV5-1 to TRBJ1-6; TRBD1 might be the D (6 bases). The ends were cut back, 0 bases at V and 9 bases at J, with 19 bases in the middle. CDR3 length equals 17 residues. Germline V gives CDR1 SGHRS, CDR2 YFSETQ. CDR3 residues: CASSLVPQGVMSSPLHF. CDR3 nucleotide sequence: TGCGCCAGCAGCTTGGTCCCACAGGGTGTCATGAGTTCACCCCTCCACTTT.